These 5 T cell receptor beta chains came from one sample sequenced in a study of metastatic and nonmetastatic thyroid tumors (TCRdb year 2020). No patient had received any treatment before thyroid surgery. The library was prepared using PCR. This sample was sequenced with an Illumina HiSeq 4000. Using fastp trimming at Q25 and MiXCR clonotype assembly, TCRdb reanalyzed the public sequencing data and kept in-frame beta chains. The sample includes tens of thousands of clones, with 25% to 30% observed a single time. Approximately 15% of the sample rests with the top ten. Sequencing used blood. The receptors derive from a female donor with papillary thyroid cancer or a benign thyroid nodule (not recorded which). Some clones in this sample may be carry-over from other donors' samples.

The table lists this clone with a count of one. This chain links TRBV30 with TRBJ2-2, with 7 bases that match TRBD1. The J segment lost 4 bases and the V segment lost 3 bases, leaving 11 bases of the junction unmatched. Germline lookup yields CDR1 GTSNPN and CDR2 SVGIG (reference sequence). The CDR3 has 16 amino acids. The CDR3 sequence is CAWSPPGSGGTGELFF. In nucleotides, the CDR3 is TGTGCCTGGAGCCCCCCGGGGTCAGGGGGCACCGGGGAGCTGTTTTTT.

The chain employs TRBV11-3 and TRBJ2-7, with D possibly TRBD1 on 6 matching bases. With 4 bases removed from V and 3 bases from J, the gap between germline ends came to 13 bases. The germline gives CDR1 SGHNT, CDR2 YENEEA. CDR3 length: 14 amino acids. CDR3 in amino acids: CASSSRDISYEQYF. Here the CDR3 DNA reads TGTGCCAGCAGCTCACGGGACATTAGCTACGAGCAGTACTTC. Full variable domain (outside the CDR3, taken from reference TRBV11-3 and TRBJ2-7): EAGVVQSPRYKIIEKKQPVAFWCNPISGHNTLYWYLQNLGQGPELLIRYENEEAVDDSQLPKDRFSAERLKGVDSTLKIQPAELGDSAVYLCASSSRDISYEQYFGPGTRLTVT.

V and J are TRBV6-1 and TRBJ2-1, with 7 bases aligning to TRBD1. The germline gives CDR1 MNHNS, CDR2 SASEGT. The CDR3 is made up of 14 amino acids. V gave up 6 bases and J gave up 9 bases; unmatched junction bases: 11. The CDR3 nucleotides are TGTGCCAGCAGAGCTCCCTACAGGGGCCGTGAGCAGTTCTTC. Amino acid sequence: CASRAPYRGREQFF.

The rearrangement uses TRBV6-4 and TRBJ2-7; 8 nucleotides line up with TRBD1. Trimming at V came to 6 bases and at J to 1 base, leaving 8 bases not matched to a gene. This CDR3 comprises 15 residues. Germline loops: CDR1 MRHNA, CDR2 SNTAGT. The DNA for the CDR3 is TGTGCCAGCAGGCATGACAGGGGATTTTCCTACGAGCAGTACTTC. Translation gives CASRHDRGFSYEQYF.

The chain uses TRBV6-9 and TRBJ2-5; D not resolved. The CDR3 is made up of 14 amino acids. In germline, CDR1 is MNHGY, CDR2 SVAAGI. V lost 4 bases and J 1 base, leaving 10 bases between the germline ends. CDR3 sequence reads: CASSFYGFQETQYF. The DNA of the CDR3 is TGTGCCAGCAGTTTCTACGGGTTCCAAGAGACCCAGTACTTC.